Presented here are 2 T cell receptor beta chains from one specimen sequenced in a study of breast tumors, draining lymph nodes, adjacent tissues. Axillary draining lymph nodes of breast cancer patients supplied the node samples. Using its own MiXCR run on the multiplex PCR reads, TCRdb lists one record per CDR3 protein. The repertoire holds 150,000 to 200,000 distinct CDR3 sequences, with approximately 33% as singletons. Sequencing was carried out using axillary lymph node tissue. The receptors stem from a female donor with breast cancer. Some clones in this sample may be carry-over from other donors' samples.

Of note for this clonotype: The CDR3 carries no conserved terminal phenylalanine or tryptophan, so it likely arises from a read error. The DNA is omitted, as the CDR3 cannot be located on it reliably, and the CDR3 follows TCRdb's listing. The gene calls are TRBV30 and TRBJ2-2; the listed D gene, TRBD1, was not tested against the DNA. CDR1 is GTSNPN, CDR2 SVGIG, per germline (reference sequence). Termini included, the CDR3 measures 8 amino acids. The CDR3 sequence: CAWSVPGQ.

Comment on this clonotype: Since a much larger clone is just one base distant, this may be a read error. This chain links TRBV6-5 with TRBJ1-5, with unresolved D. Deletions cut 2 bases from V and 5 bases from J, with 7 bases between. CDR3 length: 13 amino acids. Germline V gives CDR1 MNHEY, CDR2 SVGAGI. The CDR3 nucleotides are TGTGCCAGCAGTTACGATGGAGATCAGCCCCAGCATTTT. This sequence encodes CASSYDGDQPQHF.